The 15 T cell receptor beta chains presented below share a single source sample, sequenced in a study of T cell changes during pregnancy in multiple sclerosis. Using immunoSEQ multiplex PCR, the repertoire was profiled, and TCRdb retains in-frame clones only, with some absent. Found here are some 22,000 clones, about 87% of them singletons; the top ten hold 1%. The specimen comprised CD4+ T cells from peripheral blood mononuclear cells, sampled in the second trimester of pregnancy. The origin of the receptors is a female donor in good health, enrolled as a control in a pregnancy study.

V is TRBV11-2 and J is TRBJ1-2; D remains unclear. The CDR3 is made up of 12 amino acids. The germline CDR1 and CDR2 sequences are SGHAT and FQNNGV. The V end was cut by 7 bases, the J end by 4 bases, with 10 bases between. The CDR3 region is CASNRDIYGYTF. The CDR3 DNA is TGTGCCAGCAACCGGGATATCTATGGCTACACCTTC.

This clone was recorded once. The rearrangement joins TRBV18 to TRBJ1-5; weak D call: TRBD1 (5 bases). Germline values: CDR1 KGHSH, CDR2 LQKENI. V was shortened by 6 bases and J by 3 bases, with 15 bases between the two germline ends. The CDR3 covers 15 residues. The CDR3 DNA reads TGTGCCAGCTCGCAGGGCGAAGGTTACAATCAGCCCCAGCATTTT. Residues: CASSQGEGYNQPQHF.

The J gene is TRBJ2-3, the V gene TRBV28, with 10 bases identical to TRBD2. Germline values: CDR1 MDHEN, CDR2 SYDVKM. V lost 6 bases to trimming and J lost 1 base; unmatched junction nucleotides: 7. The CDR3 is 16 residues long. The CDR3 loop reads CASSPSGRAGTDTQYF. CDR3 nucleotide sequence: TGTGCCAGCAGCCCCAGCGGGAGGGCCGGCACAGATACGCAGTATTTT.

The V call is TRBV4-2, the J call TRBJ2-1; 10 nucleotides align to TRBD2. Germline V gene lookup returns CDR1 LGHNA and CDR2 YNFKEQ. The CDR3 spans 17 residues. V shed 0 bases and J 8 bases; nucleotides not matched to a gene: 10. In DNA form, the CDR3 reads TGTGCCAGCAGCCAAGAGGGGGCTAGCGGGAGAGGACATGAGCAGTTCTTC. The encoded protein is CASSQEGASGRGHEQFF.

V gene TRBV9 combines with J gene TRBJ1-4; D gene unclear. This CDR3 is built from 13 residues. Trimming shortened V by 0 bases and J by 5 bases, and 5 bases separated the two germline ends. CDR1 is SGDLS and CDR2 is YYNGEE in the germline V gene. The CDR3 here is CASSVAGNEKLFF. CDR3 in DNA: TGTGCCAGCAGCGTAGCCGGGAATGAAAAACTGTTTTTT.

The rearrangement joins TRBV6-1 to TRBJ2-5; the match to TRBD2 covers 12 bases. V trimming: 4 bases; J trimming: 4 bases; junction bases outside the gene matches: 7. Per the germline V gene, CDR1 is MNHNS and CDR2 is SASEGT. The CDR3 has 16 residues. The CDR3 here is CASSGQTSGSGETQYF. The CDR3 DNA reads TGTGCCAGCAGTGGGCAGACTAGCGGGAGTGGAGAGACCCAGTACTTC.

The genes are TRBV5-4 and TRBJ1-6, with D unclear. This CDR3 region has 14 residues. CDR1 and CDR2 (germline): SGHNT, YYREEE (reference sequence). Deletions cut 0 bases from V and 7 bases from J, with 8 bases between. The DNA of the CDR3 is TGTGCCAGCAGCTTGGCTCCGGGGAATTCACCCCTCCACTTT. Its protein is CASSLAPGNSPLHF.

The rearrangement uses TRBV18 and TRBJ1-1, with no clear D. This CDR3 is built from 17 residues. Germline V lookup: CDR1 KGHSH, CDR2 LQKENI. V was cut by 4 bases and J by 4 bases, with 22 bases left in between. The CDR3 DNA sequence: TGTGCCAGCTCACGCCTGCATCATGAGCAATCCATCACTGAAGCTTTCTTT. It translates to CASSRLHHEQSITEAFF.

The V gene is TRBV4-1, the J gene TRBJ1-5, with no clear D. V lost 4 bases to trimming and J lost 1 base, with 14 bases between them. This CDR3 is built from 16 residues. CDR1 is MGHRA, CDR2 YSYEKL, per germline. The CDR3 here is CASSPLHVRSNQPQHF. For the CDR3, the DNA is TGCGCCAGCAGCCCACTTCATGTCAGGAGCAATCAGCCCCAGCATTTT.

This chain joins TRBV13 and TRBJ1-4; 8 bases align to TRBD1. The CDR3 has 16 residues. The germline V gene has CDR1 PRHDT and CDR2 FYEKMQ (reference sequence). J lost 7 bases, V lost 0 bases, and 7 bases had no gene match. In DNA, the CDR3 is TGTGCCAGCAGCTTAGGCCGGGCAGGGGGCGGTGAAAAACTGTTTTTT. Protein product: CASSLGRAGGGEKLFF.

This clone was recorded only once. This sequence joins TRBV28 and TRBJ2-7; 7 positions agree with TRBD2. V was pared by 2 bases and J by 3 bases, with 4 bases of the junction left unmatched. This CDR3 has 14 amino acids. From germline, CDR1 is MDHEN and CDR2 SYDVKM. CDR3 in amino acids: CASSLPSGLYEQYF. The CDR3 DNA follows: TGTGCCAGCAGTTTACCTAGCGGACTCTACGAGCAGTACTTC.

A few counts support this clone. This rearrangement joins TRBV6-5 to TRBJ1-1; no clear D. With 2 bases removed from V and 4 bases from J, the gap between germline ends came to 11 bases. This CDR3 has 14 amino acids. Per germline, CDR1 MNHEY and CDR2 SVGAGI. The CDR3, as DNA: TGTGCCAGCAGTTACGGGCAGAAGAGCACTGAAGCTTTCTTT. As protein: CASSYGQKSTEAFF.

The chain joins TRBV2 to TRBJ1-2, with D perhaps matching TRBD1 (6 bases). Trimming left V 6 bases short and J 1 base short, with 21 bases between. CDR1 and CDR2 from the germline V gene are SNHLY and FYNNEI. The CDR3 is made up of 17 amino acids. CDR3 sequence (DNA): TGTGCCAGCAGCCAGGGGTTTCAGGCTAATCTTAACTATGGCTACACCTTC. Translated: CASSQGFQANLNYGYTF.

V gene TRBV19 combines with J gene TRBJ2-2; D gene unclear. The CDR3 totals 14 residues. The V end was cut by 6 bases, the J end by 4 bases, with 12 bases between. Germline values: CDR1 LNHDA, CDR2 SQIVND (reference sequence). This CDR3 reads CASSQKSGTGELFF. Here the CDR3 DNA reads TGTGCCAGTAGCCAAAAATCGGGCACCGGGGAGCTGTTTTTT.

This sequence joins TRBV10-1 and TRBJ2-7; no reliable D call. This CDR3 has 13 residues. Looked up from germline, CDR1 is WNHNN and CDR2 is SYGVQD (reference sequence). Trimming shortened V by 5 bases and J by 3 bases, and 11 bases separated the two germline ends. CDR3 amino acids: CASSRGWSYEQYF. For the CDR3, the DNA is TGCGCCAGCAGTCGTGGTTGGAGCTACGAGCAGTACTTC.